A single sample gave rise to the 17 T cell receptor beta chains below, sequenced in a study of T-cell reconstitution after alpha-beta-depleted transplantation in children. This sample's TCRbeta library carried unique molecular identifier barcodes. TCRdb called the PCR reads again in MiXCR, with one record for every CDR3 protein. This sample carries about 200,000 distinct CDR3 sequences, about 6.6% of them seen once, and the ten largest clones take less than 7%. The starting material was PBMCs, obtained before TCRalphabeta/CD19-depleted stem cell transplant. The receptor set was obtained from a boy aged 2 to 9 with acute lymphoblastic leukemia, due to receive a stem cell transplant.

This clonotype was seen many times. The V call is TRBV6-5, the J call TRBJ2-7; 7 bases align to TRBD1. Germline-derived CDR1 and CDR2 are MNHEY and SVGAGI. The CDR3 has 15 residues. The V and J ends lost 5 bases and 0 bases, in that order; junction bases with no gene match: 7. The CDR3 DNA reads TGTGCCAGCAGTCAGCAGGGACAGAGCTCCTACGAGCAGTACTTC. This translates into CASSQQGQSSYEQYF.

This clonotype was recorded once. A much larger clone differs from this one at a single base, so this may be a read error. The chain joins TRBV20-1 to TRBJ1-2; D remains unclear. The CDR3 runs to 8 residues. Germline V CDR1 and CDR2: DFQATT, SNEGSKA (reference sequence). Written as DNA, the CDR3 is TGCAGTGCATATGGCGACACCTTC. Protein: CSAYGDTF.

This chain uses TRBV20-1 with TRBJ2-7, with 10 bases matching TRBD2. CDR1 is DFQATT, CDR2 SNEGSKA, per germline (reference sequence). Trimming cost V 3 bases and J 4 bases; bases outside gene matches: 6. This CDR3 contains 14 residues. CDR3 sequence reads: CSASPRTSGYEQYF. The CDR3 nucleotides are TGCAGTGCTAGTCCCCGGACTAGCGGATACGAGCAGTACTTC.

This clonotype was counted at least ten times. V and J are TRBV30 and TRBJ1-5; maybe TRBD1 (5 bases). V lost 0 bases, J lost 5 bases, and 8 bases lay in between. The CDR3 contains 13 residues. The germline gives CDR1 GTSNPN, CDR2 SVGIG (reference sequence). In DNA form, the CDR3 reads TGTGCCTGGAGTGTCGGGGGATATCAGCCCCAGCATTTT. It codes for CAWSVGGYQPQHF.

This clonotype was observed at least ten times. V usage is TRBV4-3 and J usage is TRBJ2-1; a possible D gene is TRBD2 (6 bases). In germline, CDR1 is LGHNA, CDR2 YSLEER. Trimming pared 0 bases from V and 5 bases from J, leaving 17 bases between. The CDR3 contains 17 residues. This CDR3 reads CASSQEWTTRGDNEQFF. The CDR3 DNA reads TGCGCCAGCAGCCAAGAATGGACTACCCGAGGGGACAATGAGCAGTTCTTC.

This clonotype has at least ten counts. The J gene is TRBJ1-6, the V gene TRBV12-3 or TRBV12-4, with a possible D match to TRBD1 (5 bases). V shed 7 bases and J shed 7 bases, with 14 bases lying between them. The CDR3 is made up of 14 amino acids. The CDR3: CASTLGGGNSPLHF. CDR3 DNA sequence: TGTGCCAGCACCCTGGGGGGTGGCAATTCACCCCTCCACTTT.

This clonotype was seen at least ten times. The chain has TRBV7-2 and TRBJ2-5; a weak D match, TRBD2 (6 bases). Germline CDR1 and CDR2: SGHTA and FQGNSA. The CDR3 contains 15 residues. Trimming shortened V by 6 bases and J by 2 bases, and 16 bases separated the two germline ends. In DNA, the CDR3 is TGTGCCAGCAGGCCATACCCGGGAGTTCAAGAGACCCAGTACTTC. Translating it yields CASRPYPGVQETQYF.

Many counts were recorded for this clonotype. The gene calls are TRBV20-1 and TRBJ1-5; D is possibly TRBD1 (5 bases). The V and J ends lost 6 bases and 4 bases respectively, with 10 bases between them. This CDR3 has 12 amino acids. The germline CDR1 and CDR2 sequences are DFQATT and SNEGSKA (reference sequence). CDR3 sequence reads: CSARGVNQPQHF. The DNA of the CDR3 is TGCAGTGCGCGGGGGGTTAATCAGCCCCAGCATTTT.

This clonotype came up many times. The chain carries TRBV29-1 and TRBJ1-1; 7 positions match TRBD1. CDR3 length: 13 amino acids. V was pared by 7 bases and J by 4 bases, with 9 bases of the junction left unmatched. CDR1 SQVTM and CDR2 ANQGSEA come from the germline V gene. The CDR3 nucleotides read TGCAGCGCGAGACAGGGATCGAGCACTGAAGCTTTCTTT. Protein: CSARQGSSTEAFF. Filled out from reference TRBV29-1 and TRBJ1-1, the complete variable domain reads SAVISQKPSRDICQRGTSLTIQCQVDSQVTMMFWYRQQPGQSLTLIATANQGSEATYESGFVIDKFPISRPNLTFSTLTVSNMSPEDSSIYLCSARQGSSTEAFFGQGTRLTVV.

This clonotype was found many times. V is TRBV24-1 and J is TRBJ2-2; D gene unclear. V lost 6 bases and J lost 4, with 17 bases in between. Germline loops: CDR1 KGHDR, CDR2 SFDVKD. The CDR3 sequence is 16 residues long. In DNA, the CDR3 is TGTGCCACCAGTCCTTCGAGAAGCAGATTCACCGGGGAGCTGTTTTTT. This encodes CATSPSRSRFTGELFF.

At least ten counts were recorded for this clonotype. The chain has TRBV10-3 and TRBJ2-2; D may be TRBD1 or TRBD2 (5 bases each). V lost 5 bases and J lost 5, with 18 bases in between. The CDR3 has 16 amino acids. Germline V gives CDR1 ENHRY, CDR2 SYGVKD. The CDR3 nucleotides read TGTGCCATCAGTTCCCAACCCCGGGGCTGGACCGGGGAGCTGTTTTTT. It is translated as CAISSQPRGWTGELFF.

This clonotype was picked up a small number of times. As DNA, the CDR3 is TGCAGCGTTGCCGGGACTAGCCTCACAGATACGCAGTATTTT. The encoded protein is CSVAGTSLTDTQYF. V and J are TRBV29-1 and TRBJ2-3; 9 nucleotides align to TRBD2. The CDR3 totals 14 residues. CDR1 and CDR2 (germline): SQVTM, ANQGSEA. V shed 4 bases, J shed 2 bases, and the junction held 4 bases outside the gene matches.

This chain links TRBV5-5 with TRBJ2-7, with a possible D match to TRBD2 (5 bases). This CDR3 is built from 14 residues. V gave up 5 bases and J gave up 6 bases, with 18 bases separating them. CDR1 SGHKS and CDR2 YYEKEE come from the germline V gene (reference sequence). CDR3 coding DNA: TGTGCCAGCAGTCCCCTTCGCTCAGGAGGCGAGCAGTACTTC. Amino acid sequence: CASSPLRSGGEQYF.

This clonotype was observed many times. The V and J genes are TRBV20-1 and TRBJ2-7, with 13 bases lining up with TRBD2. The CDR3 totals 14 residues. Per germline, CDR1 DFQATT and CDR2 SNEGSKA (reference sequence). V shed 6 bases, J shed 6 bases, and the junction held 8 bases outside the gene matches. This chain's CDR3 is CSAVTSGGLAEQYF. DNA of the CDR3: TGCAGTGCGGTGACTAGCGGGGGGCTAGCCGAGCAGTACTTC.

The gene calls are TRBV5-1 and TRBJ2-7; 7 bases fit TRBD1. There are 15 residues in the CDR3. Per germline, CDR1 SGHRS and CDR2 YFSETQ. J gave up 1 base and V 0 bases, and 4 bases lay outside the gene matches. The DNA of the CDR3 is TGCGCCAGCAGCTTGGTCGACAGGGTTTCCTACGAGCAGTACTTC. This translates into CASSLVDRVSYEQYF.

The chain carries TRBV28 and TRBJ2-7; D gene ambiguous. Germline CDR1 MDHEN, CDR2 SYDVKM. The CDR3 runs 15 residues. V dropped 2 bases and J dropped 1 base, with 12 bases sitting between them. The CDR3 DNA is TGTGCCAGCAGTTTACTGCGCGCCCCTTCCTACGAGCAGTACTTC. It specifies CASSLLRAPSYEQYF.

This clonotype has ten or more counts. The chain links TRBV7-2 to TRBJ2-5; TRBD2 matches 7 bases. Germline V gene lookup returns CDR1 SGHTA and CDR2 FQGNSA. The junction had 9 bases not matched to a gene; V was cut back by 5 bases and J by 0 bases. The CDR3 runs 16 residues. The CDR3 DNA is TGTGCCAGCAGCCCTCGGTGGGCGGGGGACCAAGAGACCCAGTACTTC. As protein: CASSPRWAGDQETQYF.